This T cell receptor beta chain was documented in a study of human T cells and chemical hapten exposure. Findings and limits, study-wide: After DPC sensitization, TCRs above 1 in 1000 frequency showed no change.

Germline V lookup: CDR1 SGHRS, CDR2 YFSETQ. V gave up 0 bases and J gave up 2 bases, with 14 bases separating them. The CDR3 is 16 amino acids. The time point denotes: patch test 3, about 24 weeks after DPC sensitization. Noted treatment: therapeutic diphenylcyclopropenone sensitization with weekly scalp DPC. For this clonotype: What it binds is not known.

Each CDR3 protein gets one entry after TCRdb re-called the RACE reads with MiXCR. Found here are approximately 80,000 distinct CDR3 sequences, about an eighth of them singletons; the top ten hold around 5.8%. This clonotype was sampled from a woman in her forties or fifties with alopecia areata. Some clones in this sample may be carry-over from other donors' samples. The V gene is TRBV5-1, the J gene TRBJ2-5; D gene ambiguous. The sequenced sample was whole blood, obtained in connection with sensitization to the hapten diphenylcyclopropenone (DPC). CDR3 amino acids: CASSLDGVVSQETQYF. CDR3 nucleotide sequence: TGCGCCAGCAGCTTGGACGGCGTAGTAAGTCAAGAGACCCAGTACTTC.